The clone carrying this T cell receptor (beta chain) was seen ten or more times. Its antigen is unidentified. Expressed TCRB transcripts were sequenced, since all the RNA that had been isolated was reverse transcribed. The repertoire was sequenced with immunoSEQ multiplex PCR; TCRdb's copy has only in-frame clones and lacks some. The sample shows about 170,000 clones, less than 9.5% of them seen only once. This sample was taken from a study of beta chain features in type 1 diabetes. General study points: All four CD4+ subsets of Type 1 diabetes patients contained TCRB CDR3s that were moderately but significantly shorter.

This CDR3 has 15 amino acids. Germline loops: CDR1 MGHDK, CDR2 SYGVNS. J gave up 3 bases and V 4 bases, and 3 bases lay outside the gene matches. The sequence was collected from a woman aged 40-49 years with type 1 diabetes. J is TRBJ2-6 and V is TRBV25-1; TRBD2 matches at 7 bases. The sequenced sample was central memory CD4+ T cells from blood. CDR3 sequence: CASSAAGDGANVLTF. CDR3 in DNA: TGTGCCAGCAGTGCCGCGGGAGATGGGGCCAACGTCCTGACTTTC.